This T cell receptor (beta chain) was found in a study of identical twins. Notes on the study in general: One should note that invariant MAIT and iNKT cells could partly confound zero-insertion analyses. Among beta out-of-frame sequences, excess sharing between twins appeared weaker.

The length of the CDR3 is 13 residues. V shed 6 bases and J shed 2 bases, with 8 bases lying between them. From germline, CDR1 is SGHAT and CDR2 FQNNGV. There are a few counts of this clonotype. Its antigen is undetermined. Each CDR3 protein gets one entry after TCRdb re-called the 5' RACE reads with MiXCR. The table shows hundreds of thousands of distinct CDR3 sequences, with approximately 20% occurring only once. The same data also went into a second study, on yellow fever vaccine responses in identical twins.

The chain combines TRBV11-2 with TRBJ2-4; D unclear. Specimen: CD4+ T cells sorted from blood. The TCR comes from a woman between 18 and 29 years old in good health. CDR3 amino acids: CASSLISKNIQYF. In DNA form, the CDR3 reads TGTGCCAGCAGTTTAATCTCCAAAAACATTCAGTACTTC.